The 20 T cell receptor beta chains below all came from one sample that was sequenced in a study of blood T cells in healthy people across ages. Alongside a J-beta primer mix, a sample-barcoded 5' primer served in a second PCR lasting 7 to 11 cycles. TCRdb used MiXCR to reprocess the 5' RACE reads, holding one entry per CDR3 protein. The sample records 650,000 to 1,000,000 distinct CDR3 sequences, 35% to 40% being singletons. The specimen sequenced was blood. These TCRs come from a man between 18 and 35 years old in good health.

A few counts support this clonotype. J is TRBJ2-1 and V is TRBV18, with D perhaps TRBD2 (6 bases). The CDR3 loop spans 12 amino acids. The germline CDR1 and CDR2 sequences are KGHSH and LQKENI. Trimming cost V 0 bases and J 10 bases, with 7 bases left between them. As DNA, the CDR3 is TGTGCCAGCTCACCACCCGCGGGGGAGCAGTTCTTC. Protein product: CASSPPAGEQFF.

The chain combines TRBV27 with TRBJ2-1; a possible D gene is TRBD1 (5 bases). The J call is in doubt because the DNA end fits TRBJ2-7 better. Germline V gene lookup returns CDR1 MNHEY and CDR2 SMNVEV (reference sequence). This CDR3 contains 15 residues. The DNA for the CDR3 is TGTGCCAGCAGTTTATTAGCAGGGCCCTACAATGAGCAGTACTTC. This codes for CASSLLAGPYNEQYF.

Ten or more counts support this clonotype. The chain employs TRBV2 and TRBJ1-2; 8 positions match TRBD1. Trimming removed 7 bases from V and 4 bases from J; junction bases left unmatched: 8. The germline V gene has CDR1 SNHLY and CDR2 FYNNEI. The CDR3 has 14 residues. The CDR3, as DNA: TGTGCCAGCATGGACAGGGACCTAAGCTATGGCTACACCTTC. Protein: CASMDRDLSYGYTF.

This chain links TRBV12-3 or TRBV12-4 with TRBJ1-1, with D unresolved. The CDR3 is made up of 11 amino acids. The V gene lost 3 bases and the J gene lost 8 bases, with 7 bases spanning the gap. The CDR3 is CASSLGIEAFF. CDR3 in DNA: TGTGCCAGCAGTTTGGGAATAGAAGCTTTCTTT.

V and J are TRBV20-1 and TRBJ2-5; D unresolved. The V gene's germline CDR1 is DFQATT and CDR2 SNEGSKA (reference sequence). Trimming shortened V by 2 bases and J by 6 bases, and 13 bases separated the two germline ends. The CDR3 length is 13 residues. CDR3 sequence (DNA): TGCAGTGCTAGAAGGGCAGGAAGGCAGACCCAGTACTTC. This codes for CSARRAGRQTQYF.

Note on this clonotype: With a much larger clone just one base away, this may be a read error. V is TRBV7-9 and J is TRBJ2-4; a weak D match, TRBD1 (6 bases). The J call may be incorrect, as the DNA end agrees better with TRBJ2-7. Germline CDR1 and CDR2: SEHNR and FQNEAQ (reference sequence). This CDR3 comprises 12 residues. In nucleotides, the CDR3 is TGTGCCAGCAACTCCGACAGGTACGAGCAGTACTTC. Translated: CASNSDRYEQYF.

The chain couples TRBV20-1 to TRBJ1-1, with D perhaps TRBD1 (6 bases). Germline lookup yields CDR1 DFQATT and CDR2 SNEGSKA (reference sequence). Trimming pared 3 bases from V and 8 bases from J, leaving 10 bases between. The CDR3 runs 11 residues. The CDR3 reads CSARNRAEAFF. The CDR3 nucleotides read TGCAGTGCTAGGAACAGGGCGGAAGCTTTCTTT.

In its sample, this clonotype was seen a few times. The chain is built from TRBV4-1 and TRBJ1-2, with 7 bases matching TRBD1. The V gene end was trimmed by 7 bases and the J gene end by 2 bases; junction bases not matched to a gene: 7. CDR1 is MGHRA, CDR2 YSYEKL, per germline. CDR3 length: 14 amino acids. CDR3 sequence: CASTLDRVNYGYTF. The CDR3 bases are TGCGCCAGCACCCTTGACAGGGTAAACTATGGCTACACCTTC.

This clonotype was counted a few times. The V call is TRBV12-5, the J call TRBJ1-1; D not resolved. V was trimmed by 2 bases and J by 6 bases, leaving 7 bases between them. This CDR3 has 12 amino acids. Germline V CDR1 and CDR2: LGHNT, FRNRAP. In nucleotides, the CDR3 is TGTGCTAGTGGTTTGCCGGACCCTGAAGCTTTCTTT. The encoded protein is CASGLPDPEAFF.

For this clonotype: A clone one base away is much larger, so this may be a read error. The chain recombines TRBV7-9 with TRBJ2-5; no reliable D call. The J call may be in error: the DNA end matches TRBJ2-1 better. The CDR3 length is 14 residues. The germline V gene has CDR1 SEHNR and CDR2 FQNEAQ (reference sequence). The CDR3 protein is CASSSPWKQETQFF. The CDR3 DNA follows: TGTGCCAGCAGCTCCCCATGGAAACAAGAGACCCAGTTCTTC.

This chain connects TRBV4-1 to TRBJ2-3, with 11 bases identical to TRBD2. Germline V lookup: CDR1 MGHRA, CDR2 YSYEKL. This CDR3 is built from 15 residues. Trimming at V came to 0 bases and at J to 6 bases, leaving 2 bases not matched to a gene. The CDR3 nucleotides are TGCGCCAGCAGCCAAGATTCTAGCGGGGGGGATACGCAGTATTTT. Its translation: CASSQDSSGGDTQYF.

The V and J genes are TRBV5-1 and TRBJ1-3, with D tentatively TRBD1 (6 bases). The CDR3 spans 21 residues. In germline, CDR1 is SGHRS, CDR2 YFSETQ. V was pared by 2 bases and J by 3 bases, with 30 bases between. The CDR3 protein is CASSLSSAGGSLGNLGNTIYF. CDR3 nucleotides: TGCGCCAGCAGCTTAAGCTCGGCCGGGGGCAGCCTGGGCAACCTTGGAAACACCATATATTTT.

V usage is TRBV7-9 and J usage is TRBJ2-1; D perhaps matches TRBD1 (7 bases). V lost 5 bases, J lost 7 bases, and 18 bases lay in between. From germline, CDR1 is SEHNR and CDR2 FQNEAQ (reference sequence). The CDR3 runs 15 residues. The DNA for the CDR3 is TGTGCCAGCAGCGTCGGGGCAGGGGGGAAGAATGAGCAGTTCTTC. Its translation: CASSVGAGGKNEQFF.

This clonotype was observed a few times. The DNA of the CDR3 is TGTGCCAGCAGTGATATCTTTGGGGCCAACGTCCTGACTTTC. It specifies CASSDIFGANVLTF. The chain recombines TRBV2 with TRBJ2-6; D uncertain. There are 14 residues in the CDR3. CDR1 SNHLY and CDR2 FYNNEI come from the germline V gene. Trimming stripped 3 bases from V and 3 bases from J, with 6 bases between.

This rearrangement joins TRBV12-5 to TRBJ1-2, with D tentatively TRBD1 (5 bases). In germline, CDR1 is LGHNT, CDR2 FRNRAP. The CDR3 contains 12 residues. The V end was cut by 5 bases, the J end by 5 bases, with 9 bases between. The CDR3 is CASGVPGYGYTF. CDR3 bases: TGTGCTAGTGGTGTACCAGGGTATGGCTACACCTTC.

This clonotype was detected ten times or more. The gene calls are TRBV11-2 and TRBJ2-1; D gene unclear. The CDR3 spans 12 residues. V was clipped by 6 bases and J by 4 bases, with 7 bases between them. The germline V gene encodes CDR1 SGHAT and CDR2 FQNNGV. CDR3 bases: TGTGCCAGCAGTTTAAGGTACAATGAGCAGTTCTTC. This translates into CASSLRYNEQFF.

This clonotype has a single count. This CDR3 reads CSAFLTSGRAGSSYNEQFF. In DNA form, the CDR3 reads TGCAGTGCCTTTTTGACTAGCGGGAGGGCCGGGAGCTCCTACAATGAGCAGTTCTTC. The chain joins TRBV20-1 to TRBJ2-1; 14 bases match TRBD2. This CDR3 comprises 19 residues. The germline V gene encodes CDR1 DFQATT and CDR2 SNEGSKA (reference sequence). V was pared by 6 bases and J by 0 bases, with 13 bases of the junction left unmatched.

This chain uses TRBV13 with TRBJ1-2; 8 positions agree with TRBD1. After removal of 5 bases from V and 7 bases from J, the junction contained 9 bases not matched to a gene. The V gene's germline CDR1 is PRHDT and CDR2 FYEKMQ (reference sequence). The length of the CDR3 is 14 residues. CDR3 sequence: CASSPDRGGGGYTF. CDR3 in DNA: TGTGCCAGCAGCCCTGACAGGGGAGGTGGTGGCTACACCTTC.

This clonotype was recorded only once. At one of its ends the junction is not consistent with the germline gene, which may arise from a read error. The chain employs TRBV12-3 or TRBV12-4 and TRBJ2-1; no reliable D call. There are 11 residues in the CDR3. DNA for the CDR3: TGTGCCAGCAGTGCCTACGATGAGCAGTTCTTC. Residues: CASSAYDEQFF.

As for this clonotype: It may be a read error: a sequence one base away is much more abundant. V and J are TRBV29-1 and TRBJ1-2, with D unclear. Germline CDR1 is SQVTM and CDR2 is ANQGSEA. Trimming removed 1 base at V and 2 bases at J, with 14 bases between. CDR3 length: 15 residues. The CDR3 coding sequence is TGCAGCGTTGAAGGGGCGGGAGGGTTGAACTATGGCTACACCTTC. Translating gives CSVEGAGGLNYGYTF.